Each of the 18 T cell receptor beta chains below was sequenced from the same sample in a study of human T cells and chemical hapten exposure. MiXCR, run by TCRdb on the RACE reads, gives a single entry per CDR3 protein. The repertoire has some 96,000 distinct CDR3 sequences, 25% to 35% of them found once; the top ten carry about 9.3%. Time point here: patch test 3, about 24 weeks after DPC sensitization. This sample's treatment: therapeutic diphenylcyclopropenone sensitization with weekly scalp DPC. The sequencing used whole blood, collected in connection with sensitization to the hapten diphenylcyclopropenone (DPC). Receptors originate from a man aged 35 to 55 with alopecia areata. Some clones in this sample may be carry-over from other donors' samples.

This clonotype has only a few counts. This sequence joins TRBV6-1 and TRBJ2-3, with 11 bases matching TRBD2. Trimming cost V 6 bases and J 4 bases; bases outside gene matches: 6. This CDR3 region has 15 residues. In germline, CDR1 is MNHNS, CDR2 SASEGT. CDR3: CASSLLAGEADTQYF. The CDR3 DNA reads TGTGCCAGCAGCTTACTAGCGGGAGAAGCAGATACGCAGTATTTT.

V gene TRBV27 combines with J gene TRBJ2-1; 11 positions agree with TRBD1. V gave up 3 bases and J gave up 16 bases; unmatched junction bases: 5. This CDR3 is built from 12 residues. Germline V gene data show CDR1 as MNHEY and CDR2 as SMNVEV (reference sequence). CDR3 coding DNA: TGTGCCAGCAGTTTCGGGACAGGGGGTACTTTCTTC. This encodes CASSFGTGGTFF.

The chain couples TRBV9 to TRBJ2-7; D unclear. The length of the CDR3 is 14 residues. Germline lookup yields CDR1 SGDLS and CDR2 YYNGEE. With 3 bases removed from V and 4 bases from J, the gap between germline ends came to 14 bases. CDR3 protein: CASSAGRVSYEQYF. The CDR3 coding sequence is TGTGCCAGCAGCGCCGGACGTGTATCTTACGAGCAGTACTTC. Full variable domain (missing parts from reference TRBV9 and TRBJ2-7): DSGVTQTPKHLITATGQRVTLRCSPRSGDLSVYWYQQSLDQGLQFLIQYYNGEERAKGNILERFSAQQFPDLHSELNLSSLELGDSALYFCASSAGRVSYEQYFGPGTRLTVT.

The gene calls are TRBV6-6 and TRBJ2-3; TRBD2 matches 10 bases. CDR1 MNHNY and CDR2 SVGAGI come from the germline V gene (reference sequence). CDR3 size: 16 residues. The ends lost 7 bases at V and 4 bases at J; junction bases unmatched: 11. The CDR3 reads CASTESGRGQADTQYF. The CDR3 coding sequence is TGTGCCAGCACTGAGAGCGGGAGGGGCCAAGCAGATACGCAGTATTTT.

V gene TRBV12-3 or TRBV12-4 combines with J gene TRBJ2-1, with D hard to call. The CDR3 contains 13 residues. V was pared by 4 bases and J by 7 bases, with 11 bases between. CDR3 region: CASSSSGRNEQFF. In DNA, the CDR3 is TGTGCCAGCAGTTCGTCAGGCCGGAATGAGCAGTTCTTC.

This clonotype has a handful of counts. The chain couples TRBV12-3 or TRBV12-4 to TRBJ2-2; the D is unclear. The CDR3 is made up of 14 amino acids. V was clipped by 3 bases and J by 6 bases, with 11 bases between them. The CDR3 DNA is TGTGCCAGCAGTTTGCAGGCCATACCCGGGGAGCTGTTTTTT. It translates to CASSLQAIPGELFF.

This clonotype was seen repeatedly, ten times or more. This chain connects TRBV10-3 to TRBJ2-2; 8 nucleotides match TRBD2. In germline, CDR1 is ENHRY, CDR2 SYGVKD. The length of the CDR3 is 13 residues. J was trimmed by 5 bases and V by 4 bases; bases with no gene match: 0. In nucleotides, the CDR3 is TGTGCCATCAGTGCGGGAGGGACCGGGGAGCTGTTTTTT. Translation gives CAISAGGTGELFF.

This chain uses TRBV28 with TRBJ2-6; 9 nucleotides align to TRBD2. J gave up 5 bases and V 2 bases, and 4 bases lay outside the gene matches. The CDR3 length is 16 residues. Germline values: CDR1 MDHEN, CDR2 SYDVKM. The CDR3 reads CASSLIAGVRANVLTF. The CDR3 DNA reads as TGTGCCAGCAGTTTAATAGCGGGAGTGAGGGCCAACGTCCTGACTTTC. Full variable domain (missing parts from reference TRBV28 and TRBJ2-6): DVKVTQSSRYLVKRTGEKVFLECVQDMDHENMFWYRQDPGLGLRLIYFSYDVKMKEKGDIPEGYSVSREKKERFSLILESASTNQTSMYLCASSLIAGVRANVLTFGAGSRLTVL.

In this sample, this clonotype turned up a few times. The chain recombines TRBV12-3 or TRBV12-4 with TRBJ2-7; perhaps TRBD2 as D (5 bases). This CDR3 has 13 amino acids. Trimming left V 0 bases short and J 2 bases short, with 5 bases between. The CDR3 sequence: CASSLARAYEQYF. CDR3 coding DNA: TGTGCCAGCAGTTTAGCGCGGGCCTACGAGCAGTACTTC.

The V gene is TRBV7-3, the J gene TRBJ2-3; tentative D call: TRBD2 (6 bases). This CDR3 has 16 amino acids. Trimming removed 0 bases at V and 4 bases at J, with 14 bases between. Per germline, CDR1 SGHTA and CDR2 FQGTGA. The CDR3 sequence is CASSLTFPTRPDTQYF. The CDR3 DNA reads as TGTGCCAGCAGCTTAACGTTTCCGACTAGACCAGATACGCAGTATTTT.

This chain connects TRBV10-3 to TRBJ2-3; 8 nucleotides line up with TRBD1. The CDR3 has 17 amino acids. Germline-derived CDR1 and CDR2 are ENHRY and SYGVKD. Trimming at V came to 4 bases and at J to 1 base, leaving 10 bases not matched to a gene. The CDR3 protein is CAISGHAGQGGTDTQYF. CDR3 coding DNA: TGTGCCATCAGTGGACATGCAGGACAGGGCGGCACAGATACGCAGTATTTT.

The rearrangement uses TRBV7-2 and TRBJ2-7; weak D call: TRBD2 (5 bases). This CDR3 spans 16 amino acids. V was clipped by 5 bases and J by 0 bases, with 17 bases between them. Germline CDR1 reads SGHTA; CDR2 reads FQGNSA. CDR3 nucleotides: TGTGCCAGCAGCCAGTCCCCCAGCGGCAGCTCCTACGAGCAGTACTTC. It encodes CASSQSPSGSSYEQYF.

This clonotype was counted only a few times. The V gene is TRBV20-1, the J gene TRBJ2-7, with 11 bases fitting TRBD2. The CDR3 contains 13 residues. The V and J ends lost 5 bases and 2 bases, in that order; junction bases with no gene match: 2. Germline assignment: CDR1 DFQATT and CDR2 SNEGSKA (reference sequence). In nucleotides, the CDR3 is TGCAGTGCTTCGACTAGCGGGACCTACGAGCAGTACTTC. The encoded protein is CSASTSGTYEQYF.

The chain is built from TRBV6-6 and TRBJ2-7; possible D gene TRBD1, 5 bases. From germline, CDR1 is MNHNY and CDR2 SVGAGI (reference sequence). Trimming removed 6 bases at V and 3 bases at J, with 9 bases between. The CDR3 runs to 12 residues. Here the CDR3 DNA reads TGTGCCAGCAGACTTGACAGCTACGAGCAGTACTTC. Its protein product is CASRLDSYEQYF.

Only a few counts were recorded for this clonotype. J is TRBJ2-3 and V is TRBV12-3 or TRBV12-4, with TRBD2 identical over 9 bases. This CDR3 contains 17 residues. J gave up 1 base and V 5 bases, and 10 bases lay outside the gene matches. The CDR3 sequence is CASSQVYGGRGTDTQYF. DNA for the CDR3: TGTGCCAGCAGTCAGGTGTACGGCGGGAGGGGCACAGATACGCAGTATTTT.

This clonotype was seen more than once but under ten times. The chain recombines TRBV28 with TRBJ2-6; no clear D. With 0 bases removed from V and 0 bases from J, the gap between germline ends came to 6 bases. This CDR3 is built from 16 residues. Germline CDR1 is MDHEN and CDR2 is SYDVKM. This CDR3 reads CASSLWAGSGANVLTF. The CDR3 DNA reads TGTGCCAGCAGTTTATGGGCAGGCTCTGGGGCCAACGTCCTGACTTTC.

The chain employs TRBV5-1 and TRBJ1-6; D possibly corresponds to TRBD1 (5 bases). Germline V lookup: CDR1 SGHRS, CDR2 YFSETQ. Trimming took 0 bases from V and 6 from J, leaving 16 bases between them. The CDR3 covers 17 residues. The CDR3 reads CASSLASRGQGNSPLHF. The DNA for the CDR3 is TGCGCCAGCAGCTTGGCCTCGCGAGGGCAGGGTAATTCACCCCTCCACTTT.

This clonotype was seen only a few times. The CDR3 loop reads CAISENGPVTTDTQYF. The CDR3 DNA is TGTGCCATCAGTGAGAACGGCCCCGTTACCACAGATACGCAGTATTTT. This rearrangement joins TRBV10-3 to TRBJ2-3; D call uncertain. This CDR3 has 16 amino acids. CDR1 and CDR2 (germline): ENHRY, SYGVKD. V was shortened by 2 bases and J by 2 bases, with 14 bases between the two germline ends.